The next 20 T cell receptor beta chains were all read from a single sample in a study of tumor-infiltrating lymphocytes in primary liver carcinoma. Co-extraction of both nucleic acids (RNA and DNA) used 20-30 mg of unsorted bulk tissue. Priming with a constant-region primer yielded TCR beta cDNA from around 540 ng total RNA. Nested multiplex PCR, run for three rounds with slightly modified ARM-PCR, yielded TCR beta libraries. Both of the initial two PCR rounds ran for roughly 11 cycles and employed TRBV1-TRBV30 forward primers alongside a C-beta reverse primer. TCRdb re-called the multiplex PCR reads through MiXCR, storing one row per CDR3 protein. This sample yields some 190,000 distinct CDR3 sequences, of which around four fifths are seen a single time; 18% belongs to the top ten. The source material was tumor tissue from primary liver carcinoma. The receptors stem from a man in his forties or fifties with primary liver carcinoma and hepatitis B virus infection.

With respect to this clonotype: Its ends do not fully match the called genes, so a read error is possible. The rearrangement uses TRBV4-3 and TRBJ2-2, with D perhaps matching TRBD1 or TRBD2 (5 bases each). The length of the CDR3 is 18 residues. Looked up from germline, CDR1 is LGHNA and CDR2 is YSLEER. The CDR3 region has the DNA TGCGCCAGCAGCCAATATCATTGGACATGGGGGTACACCGGGAAGCTGTTTTTT. Translated, it gives CASSQYHWTWGYTGKLFF.

As for this clonotype: Because it lacks the conserved phenylalanine or tryptophan at the end, this CDR3 is likely a read error. Because the CDR3's place on the DNA is in doubt, the DNA is left out and the CDR3 is given as listed by TCRdb. The chain links TRBV5-4 to TRBJ1-2. Counting both end residues, the CDR3 totals 14 amino acids. Germline CDR1 and CDR2: SGHNT and YYREEE (reference sequence). The CDR3 loop reads CVSSLIESSYGYTY.

In the case of this clonotype: At one of its ends the junction is not consistent with the germline gene, which may arise from a read error. The rearrangement links TRBV29-1 to TRBJ2-1, with D possibly matching TRBD2 (5 bases). CDR1 is SQVTM and CDR2 is ANQGSEA in the germline V gene. CDR3 length: 13 amino acids. CDR3 DNA sequence: TGCAGTGTTGGACTGTTTAGAGAGGATGAGCAGTTCTTC. Residues: CSVGLFREDEQFF.

Note on this clonotype: Possible read error: a much larger clone is one base away. J is TRBJ1-5 and V is TRBV6-1; no reliable D call. Germline V gives CDR1 MNHNS, CDR2 SASEGT. This CDR3 comprises 13 residues. V gave up 6 bases and J gave up 2 bases, with 8 bases separating them. The CDR3 protein is CASSHVGNQPQHF. The DNA for the CDR3 is TGTGCCAGCAGCCACGTCGGCAATCAGCCCCAGCATTTT.

Turning to this clonotype: One end of the junction does not line up with germline, which may come from a read error. The chain combines TRBV11-1 with TRBJ1-6, with a weak D call TRBD1 (5 bases). The germline gives CDR1 SGHAT, CDR2 FQDESV (reference sequence). CDR3 length: 13 amino acids. Written as DNA, the CDR3 is TGTGCCAACAGCCGGACACTCGTTTCACTCCTCCACTTT. Amino acids: CANSRTLVSLLHF.

For this clonotype: Its ends do not fully match the called genes, so a read error is possible. The chain is built from TRBV29-1 and TRBJ1-2, with unresolved D. The CDR3 consists of 14 residues. The germline V gene has CDR1 SQVTM and CDR2 ANQGSEA. CDR3 sequence (DNA): TGCAGAGTTGAAGTGGAAGAAGGGCTGGATGGCTACACCTTC. Amino acids: CRVEVEEGLDGYTF.

As to this clonotype: One junction end does not reproduce the germline sequence, and a read error may be involved. The chain combines TRBV6-5 with TRBJ2-1; D unclear. In germline, CDR1 is MNHEY, CDR2 SVGAGI. The CDR3 covers 15 residues. This chain's CDR3 is CASSHSEVGPDEQFF. In DNA, the CDR3 is TGTGCCAGCAGTCACTCTGAGGTAGGGCCTGATGAGCAGTTCTTC.

This clonotype was counted between two and nine times. Since the CDR3 does not end with the conserved phenylalanine or tryptophan, this likely comes from a read error. V gene TRBV11-2 combines with J gene TRBJ2-7; D remains unclear. From germline, CDR1 is SGHAT and CDR2 FQNNGV. The CDR3 loop spans 16 amino acids. The CDR3 DNA reads TGTGCCAGCAGCCCAGTCATGGGGATGGGGTCCTATGAGCAGTACTTA. Protein product: CASSPVMGMGSYEQYL.

In the case of this clonotype: An end of the junction does not agree with germline; a read error may underlie this. The V call is TRBV7-8, the J call TRBJ2-4, with D possibly matching TRBD2 (5 bases). Germline V CDR1 and CDR2: SGHVS, FQNEAQ. The CDR3 covers 17 residues. CDR3 in amino acids: CAISPLSSGLDKNIQYF. The CDR3 region has the DNA TGTGCCATCAGCCCCCTTTCCAGCGGATTAGACAAAAACATTCAGTACTTC.

This chain connects TRBV6-5 to TRBJ2-2; maybe TRBD2 (6 bases). The CDR3 runs to 14 residues. CDR1 and CDR2 (germline): MNHEY, SVGAGI. V dropped 9 bases and J dropped 12 bases, with 23 bases sitting between them. CDR3 region: CASIYSTKREKLFF. Here the CDR3 DNA reads TGTGCCAGTATTTACTCGACGAAACGGGAGAAGCTGTTTTTT.

Remarks on this clonotype: This sequence may be a read error, since a much larger clone differs from it by one base. The chain recombines TRBV28 with TRBJ2-5, with a tentative D call TRBD2 (5 bases). The V and J ends lost 5 bases and 5 bases respectively, with 12 bases between them. The CDR3 consists of 13 residues. Germline V gene data show CDR1 as MDHEN and CDR2 as SYDVKM. The CDR3 spells CASSPAGPETQYF. CDR3 nucleotide sequence: TGTGCCAGCAGTCCCGCGGGTCCGGAGACCCAGTACTTC.

In regard to this clonotype: A much larger clone is a single base away; this may be a read error. The chain links TRBV7-9 to TRBJ2-5; TRBD2 matches 11 bases. Germline values: CDR1 SEHNR, CDR2 FQNEAQ (reference sequence). The length of the CDR3 is 14 residues. As DNA, the CDR3 is TGTTCCAGCAGCGGGACTAGCGGACTAGAGACCCAGTACTTC. Translation: CSSSGTSGLETQYF. Complete variable domain (other parts from reference TRBV7-9 and TRBJ2-5): DTGVSQNPRHKITKRGQNVTFRCDPISEHNRLYWYRQTLGQGPEFLTYFQNEAQLEKSRLLSDRFSAERPKGSFSTLEIQRTEQGDSAMYLCSSSGTSGLETQYFGPGTRLLVL.

To note about this clonotype: One junction end does not reproduce the germline sequence, and a read error may be involved. The chain employs TRBV12-3 or TRBV12-4 and TRBJ2-7; the D gene could be TRBD1 or TRBD2 (6 bases each). The CDR3 has 16 amino acids. The CDR3, as DNA: TGTGCCATCAGTTTAATGGGGGGCCTAAGACCATACGAGCAGTACTTC. This codes for CAISLMGGLRPYEQYF.

This sequence joins TRBV11-1 and TRBJ2-1, with 10 bases lining up with TRBD2. Germline V gene sequence: CDR1 SGHAT, CDR2 FQDESV (reference sequence). J lost 14 bases, V lost 4 bases, and 17 bases had no gene match. CDR3 length: 16 amino acids. The CDR3 region is CASSSAKRGGYNKKFF. The CDR3 DNA reads TGTGCCAGCAGCTCAGCGAAGCGGGGGGGCTACAATAAGAAGTTCTTC.

On this clonotype: A much larger clonotype is one base distant, so this may be a read error. The rearrangement links TRBV5-4 to TRBJ2-3; 13 bases match TRBD2. With 4 bases clipped from V and 6 bases from J, the junction kept 11 bases outside the gene matches. From germline, CDR1 is SGHNT and CDR2 YYREEE (reference sequence). This CDR3 is 17 amino acids long. This chain's CDR3 is CASSPGTSGVAQDTQYF. The CDR3 DNA sequence: TGTGCCAGCAGCCCGGGGACTAGCGGGGTAGCTCAGGATACGCAGTATTTT.

Only a few counts were recorded for this clonotype. A read error may account for a junction end that differs from germline. CDR3 nucleotide sequence: TGTGTCAGCAGCTCGTTAGCGGGAGCGAGTCTCGAGCAGTACTTC. Amino acid sequence: CVSSSLAGASLEQYF. The chain employs TRBV11-2 and TRBJ2-7; 9 bases agree with TRBD2. Germline loops: CDR1 SGHAT, CDR2 FQNNGV. The CDR3 consists of 15 residues. The variable domain in full, completed from reference TRBV11-2 and TRBJ2-7, reads EAGVAQSPRYKIIEKRQSVAFWCNPISGHATLYWYQQILGQGPKLLIQFQNNGVVDDSQLPKDRFSAERLKGVDSTLKIQPAKLEDSAVYLCVSSSLAGASLEQYFGPGTRLTVT.

About this clonotype itself: An end of the junction differs from the germline gene, which may be a read error. The chain combines TRBV7-8 with TRBJ2-7, with a possible D match to TRBD2 (5 bases). Looked up from germline, CDR1 is SGHVS and CDR2 is FQNEAQ. The length of the CDR3 is 13 residues. CDR3 region: CAISFTSAYEQHF. The DNA for the CDR3 is TGTGCCATCAGCTTTACTAGTGCCTACGAGCAGCACTTC. The full variable domain, with the rest looked up from reference TRBV7-8 and TRBJ2-7, is GAGVSQSPRYKVAKRGQDVALRCDPISGHVSLFWYQQALGQGPEFLTYFQNEAQLDKSGLPSDRFFAERPEGSVSTLKIQRTQQEDSAVYLCAISFTSAYEQHFGPGTRLTVT.

A remark on this clonotype: An end of the junction does not agree with germline; a read error may underlie this. This chain links TRBV10-1 with TRBJ2-4, with TRBD2 matching 10 bases. Germline loops: CDR1 WNHNN, CDR2 SYGVQD (reference sequence). The CDR3 totals 16 residues. The CDR3 region is CASTILAGRTKDIQYF. CDR3 nucleotide sequence: TGCGCCAGCACCATACTAGCGGGAAGGACCAAAGACATTCAGTACTTC.

Only a few counts were recorded for this clonotype. The CDR3 does not close with the conserved phenylalanine or tryptophan, likely indicating a read error. The DNA is left out, because the CDR3 cannot be placed on it with certainty; the CDR3 is given as TCRdb lists it. CDR3 protein: CASSLGLAGNQETQYL. The V and J genes are TRBV11-2 and TRBJ2-5; TRBD2 reflects the table's D call only, with no check against the DNA. Germline V lookup: CDR1 SGHAT, CDR2 FQNNGV. The CDR3 length equals 16 residues, ends included.

The chain employs TRBV19 and TRBJ2-1, with TRBD2 identical over 11 bases. V lost 1 base to trimming and J lost 0 bases; unmatched junction nucleotides: 5. Germline assignment: CDR1 LNHDA and CDR2 SQIVND (reference sequence). This CDR3 spans 18 amino acids. The CDR3 nucleotides are TGTGCCAGTAGTATAGTCGGGACTAGCGGACTCTCCTACAATGAGCAGTTCTTC. Amino acids: CASSIVGTSGLSYNEQFF.